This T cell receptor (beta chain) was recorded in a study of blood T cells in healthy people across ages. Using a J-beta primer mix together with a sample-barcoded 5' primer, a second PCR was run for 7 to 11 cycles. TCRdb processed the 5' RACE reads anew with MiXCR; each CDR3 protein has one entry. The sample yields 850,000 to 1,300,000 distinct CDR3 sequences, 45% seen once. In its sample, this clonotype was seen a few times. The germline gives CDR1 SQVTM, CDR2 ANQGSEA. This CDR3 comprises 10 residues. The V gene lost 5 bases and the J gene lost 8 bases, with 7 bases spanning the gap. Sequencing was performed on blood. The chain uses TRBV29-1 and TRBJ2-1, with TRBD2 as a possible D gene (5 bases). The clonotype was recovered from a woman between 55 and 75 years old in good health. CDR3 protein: CSVLGDEQFF. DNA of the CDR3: TGCAGCGTTCTCGGGGATGAGCAGTTCTTC.